The rows below give T cell receptor beta chains drawn from one sample of a study of post-analysis software for immune sequencing data. One entry per CDR3 protein, called by TCRdb with MiXCR from the PCR reads. The table records under 900,000 distinct CDR3 sequences, roughly half of them present only once. Input material: blood. All receptors derive from a girl aged 5 to 17 with multiple sclerosis. The CDR3 runs from the conserved cysteine through the conserved F or W. The order of the fields is clone size, J gene, CDR3 length, V gene, CDR3 protein. Some rows mark clone size as missing; the rest say once, few, many or name a class of expanded clone.

size: -
J: TRBJ2-7
length: 14
V: TRBV7-7
CDR3: CASSWDRGGEAQYF

size: -
J: TRBJ2-3
length: 16
V: TRBV12-3/TRBV12-4
CDR3: CASSSSGGDSTDTQYF

size: few
J: TRBJ2-5
length: 17
V: TRBV29-1
CDR3: CSGMKKRGGLDSETQYF

size: -
J: TRBJ2-1
length: 15
V: TRBV7-6
CDR3: CASSLESASYNEQFF

size: -
J: TRBJ2-1
length: 15
V: TRBV29-1
CDR3: CSVVPTGPLRNEQFF

size: -
J: TRBJ1-2
length: 16
V: TRBV5-6
CDR3: CASSFSTGTVNYGYTF

size: -
J: TRBJ2-1
length: 15
V: TRBV6-1
CDR3: CASSEGLAGVFEQFF

size: -
J: TRBJ2-1
length: 16
V: TRBV2
CDR3: CASSLMGLAGDSEQFF

size: -
J: TRBJ2-1
length: 16
V: TRBV7-9
CDR3: CASSMGDNRWSNGQFF

size: few
J: TRBJ2-7
length: 18
V: TRBV6-5
CDR3: CASSYPRTGQSGSYEQYF

size: -
J: TRBJ1-1
length: 14
V: TRBV7-8
CDR3: CASSLIRENTEAFF

size: -
J: TRBJ2-6
length: 17
V: TRBV5-1
CDR3: CASKPGQTVSGANVLTF

size: -
J: -
length: 15
V: TRBV7-9
CDR3: CASSLAVGGAAEQYF

size: few
J: TRBJ2-5
length: 15
V: TRBV7-2
CDR3: CASSPAGTLQETQYF

size: -
J: TRBJ2-1
length: 15
V: TRBV9
CDR3: CASSVSSGLYNEQFF

size: few
J: TRBJ1-2
length: 14
V: TRBV29-1
CDR3: CSVAGTESNYGYTF

size: -
J: TRBJ2-3
length: 12
V: TRBV5-1
CDR3: CASKDSTDTQYF

size: -
J: TRBJ2-7
length: 16
V: TRBV29-1
CDR3: CSVEAQGSRALYEQYF

size: few
J: TRBJ2-1
length: 15
V: TRBV6-4
CDR3: CASSREAGGYNEQFF

size: -
J: TRBJ2-4
length: 17
V: TRBV7-9
CDR3: CASSLWSQALAKNIQYF

size: -
J: TRBJ2-2
length: 15
V: TRBV15
CDR3: CATSRGRTGSGELFF

size: few
J: TRBJ2-7
length: 16
V: TRBV4-2
CDR3: CASSQELAGPSYEQYF

size: -
J: TRBJ2-5
length: 13
V: TRBV5-1
CDR3: CASKETGQETQYF

size: -
J: TRBJ2-1
length: 13
V: TRBV27
CDR3: CASSLDRGGEQFF

size: few
J: TRBJ2-3
length: 14
V: TRBV5-1
CDR3: CASSPPATTDTQYF

size: few
J: TRBJ1-5
length: 18
V: TRBV10-3
CDR3: CAISDGRVSPYSNQPQHF

size: -
J: TRBJ2-7
length: 15
V: TRBV4-1
CDR3: CASSQENTFSYEQYF

size: once
J: TRBJ2-5
length: 18
V: TRBV18
CDR3: CASSPWRGRASNTETQYF

size: -
J: -
length: 15
V: TRBV7-6
CDR3: CASSSNRDRGHEQYF

size: -
J: TRBJ2-4
length: 15
V: TRBV20-1
CDR3: CSARDPEGARNIQYF

size: few
J: TRBJ2-1
length: 13
V: TRBV7-2
CDR3: CASSFLLPNEQFF

size: -
J: TRBJ2-7
length: 15
V: TRBV5-1
CDR3: CASSSGQTITYEQYF

size: -
J: TRBJ2-7
length: 15
V: TRBV21-1
CDR3: CASTYRTGGSYEQYF

size: few
J: TRBJ1-2
length: 14
V: TRBV7-9
CDR3: CASSLHSGFDGYTF

size: -
J: TRBJ2-3
length: 17
V: TRBV7-8
CDR3: CASSLGLAEIGTDTQYF

size: -
J: TRBJ1-2
length: 13
V: TRBV12-3/TRBV12-4
CDR3: CASSRGINYGYTF

size: -
J: TRBJ2-3
length: 18
V: TRBV3-1
CDR3: CASSPEQPGLGARDTQYF

size: -
J: TRBJ2-1
length: 16
V: TRBV11-3
CDR3: CASSLDLASAHNEQFF

size: -
J: TRBJ2-2
length: 14
V: TRBV6-1
CDR3: CASKRQTNTGELFF

size: -
J: TRBJ2-7
length: 14
V: TRBV20-1
CDR3: CSASVGDHVYEQYF

size: -
J: TRBJ2-7
length: 13
V: TRBV20-1
CDR3: CSARHIGSYEQYF

size: -
J: TRBJ2-6
length: 16
V: TRBV25-1
CDR3: CASSDDRSSGANVLTF

size: -
J: TRBJ2-1
length: 16
V: TRBV20-1
CDR3: CSARAREISSYNERFF

size: few
J: TRBJ2-5
length: 15
V: TRBV29-1
CDR3: CSVSGLAGGWETQYF

size: -
J: TRBJ2-7
length: 14
V: TRBV15
CDR3: CATSRSQGSYEQYF

size: -
J: TRBJ1-1
length: 16
V: TRBV12-3/TRBV12-4
CDR3: CASSFWTGGVSTEAFF

size: -
J: TRBJ1-5
length: 12
V: TRBV7-9
CDR3: CASSRDDVPQHF

size: -
J: TRBJ2-7
length: 10
V: TRBV29-1
CDR3: CSVRENEQYF

size: -
J: TRBJ1-4
length: 15
V: TRBV5-1
CDR3: CASSSLGGQNEKLFF